This is a list of T cell receptor beta chains from one sample in a study of blood T cell repertoires in COVID-19. Only in-frame clones appear in the TCRdb table, and some are missing; sequencing was by immunoSEQ multiplex PCR. Of approximately 90,000 clones in the sample, around four fifths were seen once. Sequenced sample: peripheral blood. The origin of the receptors is an elderly woman with active or convalescent COVID-19. The CDR3 runs from the conserved cysteine through the conserved F or W. A D gene is named only where the DNA matches it firmly. A clone size is listed for some rows: how often the clone was seen (once, few, many), or a class if it is expanded.

CDR3 DNA | CDR3 protein | clone size | J gene | D gene | V gene
TGCGCCAGCAGCCAGCTCGGGAGCAGCTCCTACAATGAGCAGTTCTTC | CASSQLGSSSYNEQFF | NA | TRBJ2-1 | NA | TRBV4-1
TGTGCCTGGAGTGTACTGCGACAGCTCTATAATTCACCCCTCCACTTT | CAWSVLRQLYNSPLHF | few | TRBJ1-6 | NA | TRBV30
TGTGCCAGTAAGTCGCGGCGGGGGGTTTTCACTGAAGCTTTCTTT | CASKSRRGVFTEAFF | NA | TRBJ1-1 | NA | TRBV19
TGCGCCAGCAGCCCGACAGGGGCTCTATACGAGCAGTACTTC | CASSPTGALYEQYF | NA | TRBJ2-7 | TRBD1 | TRBV5-1
TGTGCCAGCAGTGACGGGTCAGGTGCACAGCCCCAGCATTTT | CASSDGSGAQPQHF | NA | TRBJ1-5 | NA | TRBV6-4
TGTGCCAGCGGGACAGTTTTATATGGCTACACCTTC | CASGTVLYGYTF | once | TRBJ1-2 | TRBD1 | TRBV6-5
TGTGCCAGCAGTGCCGGGACAGGGGGGCTAGATACGCAGTATTTT | CASSAGTGGLDTQYF | NA | TRBJ2-3 | TRBD1 | TRBV2
TGTGCCAGCAGTCTAATCAATTCACCCCTCCACTTT | CASSLINSPLHF | NA | TRBJ1-6 | NA | TRBV28
TGTGCCAGTCAACAGGGCTCCCGAGTAAGTGGCTACACCTTC | CASQQGSRVSGYTF | NA | TRBJ1-2 | NA | TRBV19
TGTGCCAGCAGTCTTCAGGGGGCGCTGGGGCCCTATGGCTACACCTTC | CASSLQGALGPYGYTF | NA | TRBJ1-2 | TRBD1 | TRBV28
TGTGCCACCAGTGACCGACGTCTAGAGGATGAGCAGTTCTTC | CATSDRRLEDEQFF | NA | TRBJ2-1 | NA | TRBV24-1
TGTGCCAGCAGTTTACGTTCAGGGGGCTTCTACGAGCAGTACTTC | CASSLRSGGFYEQYF | NA | TRBJ2-7 | TRBD1 | TRBV27
TGTGCCAGCAGCTTATCACAGGGCTACGAGCAGTACTTC | CASSLSQGYEQYF | NA | TRBJ2-7 | NA | TRBV7-3
TGTGCCAGCACCCCTACTTGGCGGGATGGAGAGACCCAGTACTTC | CASTPTWRDGETQYF | NA | TRBJ2-5 | NA | TRBV9
TGTGCCAGCAGCTTATCTTCTAGCGGGAGTAGCTCCTACAATGAGCAGTTCTTC | CASSLSSSGSSSYNEQFF | few | TRBJ2-1 | TRBD2 | TRBV7-6
TGCGCCAGCAGCTTAGACCGGCAGGGGGCTTATGACTACACCTTC | CASSLDRQGAYDYTF | NA | TRBJ1-2 | TRBD1 | TRBV5-1
TGTGCCAGCAGTGACGGCGGGAATTCACCCCTCCACTTT | CASSDGGNSPLHF | NA | TRBJ1-6 | NA | TRBV25-1
TGTGCCACCAGCAGAGACATGAACACTGAAGCTTTCTTT | CATSRDMNTEAFF | NA | TRBJ1-1 | NA | TRBV15
TGTGCCAGCAGTGAAGCGCATGGGGGGAGCTCTGGAAACACCATATATTTT | CASSEAHGGSSGNTIYF | few | TRBJ1-3 | NA | TRBV6-1
TGCAGCGTTGCGGTTGCGGGAGTTGGAGAGACCCAGTACTTC | CSVAVAGVGETQYF | NA | TRBJ2-5 | TRBD2 | TRBV29-1
TGTGCCAGCAGTGGGAGGGGTAGGGACGAGCAGTACTTC | CASSGRGRDEQYF | NA | TRBJ2-7 | NA | TRBV2
TGTGCCAGCAGCTTACAGGGAGGCTCCTACGAGCAGTACTTC | CASSLQGGSYEQYF | once | TRBJ2-7 | NA | TRBV27
TGTGCCAGCAGCTTAGGGGGGGGCCCCCACACAGATACGCAGTATTTT | CASSLGGGPHTDTQYF | NA | TRBJ2-3 | NA | TRBV11-2
TGTGCCAGCAGCCACCGACAGGGAGGAATCACAGATACGCAGTATTTT | CASSHRQGGITDTQYF | few | TRBJ2-3 | NA | TRBV14
TGTGCCACCAGTGATTTGTCGGCGGGGCCCCAGCATTTT | CATSDLSAGPQHF | few | TRBJ1-5 | NA | TRBV24-1
TGTGCCAGCAGGCCCTCACAGGGGGAGTGGCTTACAGATACGCAGTATTTT | CASRPSQGEWLTDTQYF | NA | TRBJ2-3 | TRBD1 | TRBV2
TGTGCCAGCAGAAAAGACAGGCGAAGCGGCACTGAAGCTTTCTTT | CASRKDRRSGTEAFF | NA | TRBJ1-1 | NA | TRBV6-5
TGTGCCTGGAGTAAAGGGGGCGGAGGCACTGAAGCTTTCTTT | CAWSKGGGGTEAFF | NA | TRBJ1-1 | TRBD1 | TRBV30
TGTGCCAGCAGCCCGCGAGGCCCTAATGAGCAGTTCTTC | CASSPRGPNEQFF | few | TRBJ2-1 | NA | TRBV4-2
TGTGCCAGCAGCTTGCTCTTTAGTCCCTACGAGCAGTACTTC | CASSLLFSPYEQYF | NA | TRBJ2-7 | NA | TRBV5-6
TGTGCCAGCAGTTTAACCACAGCCGCCCGCTCTGGAAACACCATATATTTT | CASSLTTAARSGNTIYF | NA | TRBJ1-3 | NA | TRBV28
TGTGCCAGCAGCCCAAATAGGGGTGGAAACACCATATATTTT | CASSPNRGGNTIYF | NA | TRBJ1-3 | NA | TRBV5-5
TGTGCCTCCCATCGTATCGGTTATTCGGACTATGGCTACACCTTC | CASHRIGYSDYGYTF | NA | TRBJ1-2 | NA | TRBV30
TGTGCCAGCAGTCCTTTGGGCAGGGGGAAGTCTGGAAACACCATATATTTT | CASSPLGRGKSGNTIYF | NA | TRBJ1-3 | TRBD1 | TRBV28
TGTGCCAGCAGCTGGGGAGACTCTGGAAACACCATATATTTT | CASSWGDSGNTIYF | NA | TRBJ1-3 | NA | TRBV11-2
TGTGCCATCAGTGATGGTGGGACTAGCGTTCAGAATGAGCAGTTCTTC | CAISDGGTSVQNEQFF | NA | TRBJ2-1 | TRBD2 | TRBV10-3
TGTGCCAGCAGCAAAGCAGACAGGGGCACTGAAGCTTTCTTT | CASSKADRGTEAFF | NA | TRBJ1-1 | NA | TRBV21-1
TGTGCCAGCAGGGCCTCCTACGAGCAGTACTTC | CASRASYEQYF | NA | TRBJ2-7 | NA | TRBV6-5
TGTGCCAGCAGCCCCCGGGCCGGGACAGGGTACAATGAGCAGTTCTTC | CASSPRAGTGYNEQFF | NA | TRBJ2-1 | TRBD1 | TRBV7-2
TGCGCCAGCAGCTTGGGTCCGGGACAGGGGAAGGAAGAGACCCAGTACTTC | CASSLGPGQGKEETQYF | NA | TRBJ2-5 | TRBD1 | TRBV5-1
TGTGCCTGGAGTCCATCCCCTAGCGGGACAGATACGCAGTATTTT | CAWSPSPSGTDTQYF | NA | TRBJ2-3 | TRBD2 | TRBV30
TGTGCCAGCAGCCAAGGCCGACAGGGAAGATCACCCCTCCACTTT | CASSQGRQGRSPLHF | NA | TRBJ1-6 | TRBD1 | TRBV4-2
TGCGCCAGCAGCCCCTTAGCGGAGACCACAGATACGCAGTATTTT | CASSPLAETTDTQYF | NA | TRBJ2-3 | NA | TRBV5-1
TGTGCCAGCAGCATAGGACTAGGACCTTGGGATACGCAGTATTTT | CASSIGLGPWDTQYF | NA | TRBJ2-3 | TRBD2 | TRBV6-4
TGTGCCAGCAGCCGAAACTACCCCTATGTTCCCTATGGCTACACCTTC | CASSRNYPYVPYGYTF | once | TRBJ1-2 | NA | TRBV5-6
TGTGCCAGCAGTTTCGCCCGGGGGGCGTTTGAAGCTTTCTTT | CASSFARGAFEAFF | NA | TRBJ1-1 | NA | TRBV6-6
TGTGCCAGCAGCAAAATAGGAGACAGGGAAATGTGCAATCAGCCCCAGCATTTT | CASSKIGDREMCNQPQHF | NA | TRBJ1-5 | NA | TRBV21-1
TGCGCCAGCAGCTTGGGTGACAGGGATGGTGAAAAACTGTTTTTT | CASSLGDRDGEKLFF | NA | TRBJ1-4 | TRBD1 | TRBV5-1
TGTGCCAGCAAGGGACAGGGGCGAACTTATGGCTACACCTTC | CASKGQGRTYGYTF | NA | TRBJ1-2 | TRBD1 | TRBV2
TGCGCCAGCAGCTTGGAACAGCTGTACCAAGAGACCCAGTACTTC | CASSLEQLYQETQYF | NA | TRBJ2-5 | NA | TRBV5-1
TGTGCCAGCAGCCCTAACCCGGGACAGTTCGAGACCCAGTACTTC | CASSPNPGQFETQYF | NA | TRBJ2-5 | TRBD1 | TRBV7-3